The sequence of this T cell receptor (beta chain) was determined in a study of long-term antiretroviral therapy in people with HIV. Study conclusions and caveats: Comparison with controls showed narrower CDR3 length ranges in HIV repertoires.

Germline CDR1 ENHRY, CDR2 SYGVKD. After removal of 6 bases from V and 7 bases from J, the junction contained 10 bases not matched to a gene. CDR3 size: 14 residues. They ran version v3.0 of the immunoSEQ assay at survey level. Repertoires were generated with immunoSEQ multiplex PCR, while TCRdb's copy carries only in-frame clones and drops some. The data contain more than 35,000 clones, roughly 88% of them seen just once; the ten biggest clones take up 8% to 11%. As concerns this clone: The antigen remains unidentified.

Each HIV-infected participant was given treatment in the United States. The V call is TRBV10-3, the J call TRBJ1-2, with TRBD1 identical over 8 bases. This TCR came from a man younger than 30 with HIV. This specimen consisted of unsorted PBMCs, obtained 2.2 years after starting antiretroviral therapy. CDR3 amino acids: CAISDRQGSVGYTF. CDR3 bases: TGTGCCATCAGCGACAGACAGGGGTCGGTTGGCTACACCTTC.